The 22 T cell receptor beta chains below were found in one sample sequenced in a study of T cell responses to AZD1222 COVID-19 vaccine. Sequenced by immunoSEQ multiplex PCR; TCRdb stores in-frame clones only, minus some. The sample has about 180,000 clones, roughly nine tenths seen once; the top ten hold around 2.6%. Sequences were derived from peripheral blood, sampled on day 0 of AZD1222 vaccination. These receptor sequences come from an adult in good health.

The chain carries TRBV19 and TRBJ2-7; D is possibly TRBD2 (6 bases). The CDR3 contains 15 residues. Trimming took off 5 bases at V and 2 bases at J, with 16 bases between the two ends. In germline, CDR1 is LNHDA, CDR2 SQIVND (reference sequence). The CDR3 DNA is TGTGCCAGTAGTTGGGCCGGGGGAAGAACCTACGAGCAGTACTTC. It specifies CASSWAGGRTYEQYF.

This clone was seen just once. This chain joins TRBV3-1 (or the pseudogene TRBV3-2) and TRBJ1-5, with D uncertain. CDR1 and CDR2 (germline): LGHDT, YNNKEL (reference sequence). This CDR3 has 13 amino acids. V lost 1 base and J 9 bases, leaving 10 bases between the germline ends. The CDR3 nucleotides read TGTGCCAGCAGCCAAGGGGGAGTGTGGCCCCAGCATTTT. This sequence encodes CASSQGGVWPQHF.

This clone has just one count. CDR3 bases: TGTGCCAGCAGCGTCCGCCTTAGCGGGACCTACGAGCAGTACTTC. It encodes CASSVRLSGTYEQYF. The chain carries TRBV7-2 and TRBJ2-7, with 8 bases fitting TRBD2. The length of the CDR3 is 15 residues. CDR1 and CDR2 (germline): SGHTA, FQGNSA. V was pared by 5 bases and J by 2 bases, with 8 bases of the junction left unmatched.

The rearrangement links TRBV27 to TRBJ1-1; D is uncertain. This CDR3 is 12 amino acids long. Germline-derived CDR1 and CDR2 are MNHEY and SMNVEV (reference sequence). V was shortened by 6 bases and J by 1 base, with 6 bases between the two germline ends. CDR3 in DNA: TGTGCCAGCAGAAGCCCGAACACTGAAGCTTTCTTT. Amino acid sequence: CASRSPNTEAFF.

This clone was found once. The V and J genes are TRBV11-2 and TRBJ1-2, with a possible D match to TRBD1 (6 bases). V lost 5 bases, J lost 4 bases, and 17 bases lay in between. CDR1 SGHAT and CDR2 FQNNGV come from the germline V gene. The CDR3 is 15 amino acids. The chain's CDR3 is CASSPARGFGYGYTF. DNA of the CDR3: TGTGCCAGCAGCCCAGCAAGGGGGTTTGGCTATGGCTACACCTTC.

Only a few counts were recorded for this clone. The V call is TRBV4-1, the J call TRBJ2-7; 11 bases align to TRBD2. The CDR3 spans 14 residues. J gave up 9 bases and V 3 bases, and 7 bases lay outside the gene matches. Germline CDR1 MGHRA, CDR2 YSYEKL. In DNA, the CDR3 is TGCGCCAGCAGCCACACGGGACTAGCGGCCGTGCAGTACTTC. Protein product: CASSHTGLAAVQYF.

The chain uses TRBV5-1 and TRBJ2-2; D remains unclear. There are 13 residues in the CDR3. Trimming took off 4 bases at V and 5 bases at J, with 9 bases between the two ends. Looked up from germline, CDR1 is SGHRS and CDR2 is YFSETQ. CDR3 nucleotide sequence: TGCGCCAGCAGCCCGGAGTGGACCGGGGAGCTGTTTTTT. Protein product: CASSPEWTGELFF.

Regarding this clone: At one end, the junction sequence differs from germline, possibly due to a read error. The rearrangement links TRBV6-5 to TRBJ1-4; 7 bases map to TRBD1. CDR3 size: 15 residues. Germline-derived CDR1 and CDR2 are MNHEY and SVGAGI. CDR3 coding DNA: TGTGCCAGCAGTTACCGGGGACAGACTATTGAAAAACTGTTTTTT. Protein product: CASSYRGQTIEKLFF.

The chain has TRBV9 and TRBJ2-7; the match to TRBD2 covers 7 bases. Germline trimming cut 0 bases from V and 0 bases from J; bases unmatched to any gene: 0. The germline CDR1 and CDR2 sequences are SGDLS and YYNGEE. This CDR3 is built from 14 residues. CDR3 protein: CASSVASGSYEQYF. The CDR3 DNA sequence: TGTGCCAGCAGCGTAGCTAGCGGCTCCTACGAGCAGTACTTC.

CDR3 sequence (DNA): TGTGCCAGCCGCCTTGGGGTTAACATTCAGTACTTC. Its translation: CASRLGVNIQYF. This chain connects TRBV12-3 or TRBV12-4 to TRBJ2-4; D is uncertain. The CDR3 is 12 amino acids. V lost 8 bases and J 7 bases, leaving 12 bases between the germline ends.

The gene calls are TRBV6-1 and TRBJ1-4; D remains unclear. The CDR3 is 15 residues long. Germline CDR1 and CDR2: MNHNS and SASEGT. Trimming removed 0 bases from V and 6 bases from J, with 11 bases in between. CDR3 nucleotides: TGTGCCAGCAGTGAAGCACATTTCTTGTATGAAAAACTGTTTTTT. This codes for CASSEAHFLYEKLFF.

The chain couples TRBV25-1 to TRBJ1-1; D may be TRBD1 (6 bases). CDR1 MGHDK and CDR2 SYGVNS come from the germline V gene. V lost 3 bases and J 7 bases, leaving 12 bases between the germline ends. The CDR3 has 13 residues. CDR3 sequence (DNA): TGTGCCAGCAGTGACTGGGGGCGCTATGAAGCTTTCTTT. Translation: CASSDWGRYEAFF.

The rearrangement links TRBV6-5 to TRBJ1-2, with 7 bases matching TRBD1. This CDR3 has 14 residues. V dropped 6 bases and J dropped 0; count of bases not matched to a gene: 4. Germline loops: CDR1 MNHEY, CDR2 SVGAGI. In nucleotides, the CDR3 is TGTGCCAGCAGCCGACAGGGCCCTAACTATGGCTACACCTTC. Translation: CASSRQGPNYGYTF.

The CDR3 loop is CASSQGRRGADEQYF. The DNA for the CDR3 is TGTGCCAGCAGCCAAGGGCGGAGGGGAGCGGACGAGCAGTACTTC. The chain recombines TRBV3-1 (or the pseudogene TRBV3-2) with TRBJ2-7, with a tentative D call TRBD2 (6 bases). CDR3 length: 15 residues. Trimming took off 1 base at V and 5 bases at J, with 15 bases between the two ends. Germline assignment: CDR1 LGHDT and CDR2 YNNKEL (reference sequence).

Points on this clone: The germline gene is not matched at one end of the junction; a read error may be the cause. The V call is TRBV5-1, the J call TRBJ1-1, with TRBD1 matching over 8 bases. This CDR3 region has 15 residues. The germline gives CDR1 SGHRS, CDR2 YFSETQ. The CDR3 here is CASSRGGQENSEAFF. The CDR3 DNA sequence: TGCGCCAGCAGCCGAGGGGGACAGGAGAACTCTGAAGCTTTCTTT. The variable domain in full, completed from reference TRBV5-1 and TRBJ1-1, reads KAGVTQTPRYLIKTRGQQVTLSCSPISGHRSVSWYQQTPGQGLQFLFEYFSETQRNKGNFPGRFSGRQFSNSRSEMNVSTLELGDSALYLCASSRGGQENSEAFFGQGTRLTVV.

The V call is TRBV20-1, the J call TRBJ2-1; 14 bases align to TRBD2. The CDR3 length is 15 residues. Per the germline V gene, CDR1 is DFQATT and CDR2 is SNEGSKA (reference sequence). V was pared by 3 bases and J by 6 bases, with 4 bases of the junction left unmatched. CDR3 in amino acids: CSASGTSGRGNEQFF. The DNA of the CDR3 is TGCAGTGCTAGTGGGACTAGCGGGAGAGGCAATGAGCAGTTCTTC.

In DNA form, the CDR3 reads TGTGCCAGCAGCGACCACAGGGAGGGACAAGAGACCCAGTACTTC. It codes for CASSDHREGQETQYF. J is TRBJ2-5 and V is TRBV11-3; a possible D gene is TRBD2 (7 bases). Deletions cut 5 bases from V and 2 bases from J, with 15 bases between. Germline V CDR1 and CDR2: SGHNT, YENEEA. The CDR3 is made up of 15 amino acids.

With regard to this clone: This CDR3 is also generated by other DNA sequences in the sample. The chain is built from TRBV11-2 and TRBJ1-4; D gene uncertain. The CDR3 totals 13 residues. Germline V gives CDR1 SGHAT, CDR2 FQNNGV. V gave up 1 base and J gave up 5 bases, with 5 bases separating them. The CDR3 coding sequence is TGTGCCAGCAGCTTAGTAGTAAATGAAAAACTGTTTTTT. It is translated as CASSLVVNEKLFF.

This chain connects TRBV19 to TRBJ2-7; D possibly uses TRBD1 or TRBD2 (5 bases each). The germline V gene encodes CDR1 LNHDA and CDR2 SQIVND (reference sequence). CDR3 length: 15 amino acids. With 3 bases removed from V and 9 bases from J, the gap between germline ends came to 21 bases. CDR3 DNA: TGTGCCAGTAGTATTGACGGGACGCCATACGAGCGGCAGTACTTC. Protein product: CASSIDGTPYERQYF.

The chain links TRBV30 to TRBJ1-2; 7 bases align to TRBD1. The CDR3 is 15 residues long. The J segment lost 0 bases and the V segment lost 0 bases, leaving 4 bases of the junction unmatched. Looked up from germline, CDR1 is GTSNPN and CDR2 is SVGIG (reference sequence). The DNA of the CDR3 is TGTGCCTGGAGTGTACTGGGACAGACTAACTATGGCTACACCTTC. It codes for CAWSVLGQTNYGYTF.

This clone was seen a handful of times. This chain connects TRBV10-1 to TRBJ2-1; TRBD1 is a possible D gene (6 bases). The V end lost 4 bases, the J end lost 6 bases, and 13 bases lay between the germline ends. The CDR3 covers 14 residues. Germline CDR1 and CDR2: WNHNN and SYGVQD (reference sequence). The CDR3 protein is CASSVRGISNEQFF. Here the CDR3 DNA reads TGCGCCAGCAGTGTGAGGGGGATCAGCAATGAGCAGTTCTTC.

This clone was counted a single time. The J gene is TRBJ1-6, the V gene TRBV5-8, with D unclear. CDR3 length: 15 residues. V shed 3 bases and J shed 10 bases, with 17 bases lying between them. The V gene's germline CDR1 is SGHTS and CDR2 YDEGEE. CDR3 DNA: TGTGCCAGCAGCTCGACCCGCCCAGGCGTCTCACCCCTCCACTTT. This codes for CASSSTRPGVSPLHF.